The clone carrying this T cell receptor (beta chain) was detected once. What it recognizes is unknown. Primers for the PCR totalled 60 Vbeta and 13 Jbeta. The assay was immunoSEQ multiplex PCR, and TCRdb's table has in-frame clones only and misses some. The table lists some 150,000 clones, under 80% of them singletons. These data come from a study of cytomegalovirus exposure and HLA in healthy donors. Study findings and constraints: Among immune exposure information, only CMV serostatus was available. An analysis done earlier found most TCR beta V segments productive about 87% or about 30% of the time. A later analysis reportedly identified an Asian-associated ancestry cluster as carrying fewer N-insertions than the 666-donor mean.

Sequences were obtained from PBMCs. The receptor comes from a man aged 18 to 29 in good health and CMV-seropositive.

This CDR3 reads CASSPGTGPYEQYF. The CDR3 region has the DNA TGTGCCAGCTCACCCGGGACAGGTCCCTACGAGCAGTACTTC. This chain joins TRBV18 and TRBJ2-7, with 8 bases lining up with TRBD1. V shed 3 bases and J 2 bases; nucleotides not matched to a gene: 3. Per germline, CDR1 KGHSH and CDR2 LQKENI. This CDR3 is 14 amino acids long.